The 26 T cell receptor beta chains below were found in one sample sequenced in a study of T-cell memory formation after mild COVID-19. TCRdb analysed the 5' RACE reads with MiXCR anew, one entry per CDR3 protein. The sample consists of 350,000 to 400,000 distinct CDR3 sequences, approximately 21% of them appearing once. The sample consisted of PBMCs or a T cell subset sorted from them (not recorded which). The receptors shown here come from an adult woman who had mild COVID-19 (a few samples of this study predate the infection). Cell type and time point are not known.

The V call is TRBV5-1, the J call TRBJ2-1, with unresolved D. CDR1 is SGHRS, CDR2 YFSETQ, per germline. Trimming took off 3 bases at V and 8 bases at J, with 15 bases between the two ends. There are 14 residues in the CDR3. This CDR3 is CASSWGGVGYEQFF. The CDR3 DNA reads as TGCGCCAGCAGCTGGGGTGGGGTAGGCTATGAGCAGTTCTTC.

This clonotype has more than one count but fewer than ten. The chain has TRBV20-1 and TRBJ1-5, with D possibly being TRBD1 (5 bases). Looked up from germline, CDR1 is DFQATT and CDR2 is SNEGSKA (reference sequence). Between the trimmed V and J ends, which lost 0 bases and 1 base, there was a span of 16 bases. This CDR3 has 17 amino acids. The CDR3 nucleotides read TGCAGTGCTAGAGATCTTCAGGGCGGTCGGAGCAATCAGCCCCAGCATTTT. Protein: CSARDLQGGRSNQPQHF.

The CDR3 DNA follows: TGCGCCAGCAGCTCGGGACAGAACACCTACGAGCAGTACTTC. It translates to CASSSGQNTYEQYF. The chain employs TRBV5-1 and TRBJ2-7; 7 bases are shared with TRBD1. V shed 3 bases and J 2 bases; nucleotides not matched to a gene: 5. This CDR3 has 14 amino acids. Germline CDR1 and CDR2: SGHRS and YFSETQ.

This clonotype was counted a few times. The chain recombines TRBV5-1 with TRBJ1-4; unclear D gene. Trimming shortened V by 4 bases and J by 4 bases, and 5 bases separated the two germline ends. CDR3 length: 12 residues. From germline, CDR1 is SGHRS and CDR2 YFSETQ. The CDR3 loop reads CASSDDNEKLFF. Written as DNA, the CDR3 is TGCGCCAGCAGCGACGATAATGAAAAACTGTTTTTT.

This clonotype was counted at least ten times. The chain links TRBV29-1 to TRBJ2-7, with 9 bases that match TRBD2. After removal of 5 bases from V and 2 bases from J, the junction contained 7 bases not matched to a gene. Per germline, CDR1 SQVTM and CDR2 ANQGSEA. This CDR3 contains 14 residues. The CDR3 sequence: CSVWIAGATYEQYF. The CDR3 DNA reads as TGCAGCGTTTGGATAGCGGGAGCCACCTACGAGCAGTACTTC.

This rearrangement joins TRBV4-3 to TRBJ2-3; a weak D match, TRBD2 (6 bases). Germline CDR1 and CDR2: LGHNA and YSLEER. CDR3 length equals 15 residues. V was cut by 3 bases and J by 0 bases, with 10 bases left in between. In DNA, the CDR3 is TGCGCCAGCAGCCAGGGGGGTATTAGCACAGATACGCAGTATTTT. It translates to CASSQGGISTDTQYF.

The J gene is TRBJ2-1, the V gene TRBV5-1; 8 bases agree with TRBD1. J gave up 6 bases and V 6 bases, and 14 bases lay outside the gene matches. The CDR3 runs 16 residues. Germline loops: CDR1 SGHRS, CDR2 YFSETQ. CDR3 loop: CASTKLSQGAGNEQFF. DNA of the CDR3: TGCGCCAGCACCAAGCTTTCCCAGGGGGCGGGCAATGAGCAGTTCTTC.

This clonotype was detected only a few times. This rearrangement joins TRBV24-1 to TRBJ2-1; TRBD1 might be the D (6 bases). Trimming removed 5 bases at V and 6 bases at J, with 13 bases between. CDR1 and CDR2 from the germline V gene are KGHDR and SFDVKD. CDR3 length: 14 residues. CDR3 nucleotides: TGTGCCACCAGTGTCCTACAGGGCTCCAATGAGCAGTTCTTC. Protein: CATSVLQGSNEQFF.

V is TRBV10-3 and J is TRBJ2-7; D gene ambiguous. Germline CDR1 reads ENHRY; CDR2 reads SYGVKD. V shed 3 bases and J shed 4 bases, with 7 bases lying between them. This CDR3 is built from 12 residues. The CDR3 reads CAISEPGYEQYF. The CDR3, as DNA: TGTGCCATCAGTGAACCGGGTTACGAGCAGTACTTC.

J is TRBJ2-5 and V is TRBV2, with a weak D call TRBD1 (5 bases). The CDR3 has 15 residues. Trimming stripped 5 bases from V and 9 bases from J, with 22 bases between. Germline assignment: CDR1 SNHLY and CDR2 FYNNEI. This CDR3 is CASSPSTINLGAQYF. The CDR3 nucleotides are TGTGCCAGCAGTCCCAGCACCATCAATTTAGGGGCCCAGTACTTC.

This clonotype was found a few times. The V gene is TRBV9, the J gene TRBJ1-1; D perhaps matches TRBD1 (5 bases). V was cut by 4 bases and J by 1 base, with 11 bases left in between. CDR1 and CDR2 (germline): SGDLS, YYNGEE. This CDR3 contains 14 residues. CDR3 protein: CASSRGLPNTEAFF. CDR3 bases: TGTGCCAGCAGCCGGGGACTTCCGAACACTGAAGCTTTCTTT.

This sequence joins TRBV6-5 and TRBJ2-2; TRBD2 matches 7 bases. V gave up 3 bases and J gave up 4 bases; unmatched junction bases: 8. Germline-derived CDR1 and CDR2 are MNHEY and SVGAGI. The CDR3 extends over 16 amino acids. The CDR3 bases are TGTGCCAGCAGTTATTACGCGGGAGACCCCACCGGGGAGCTGTTTTTT. Translated, it gives CASSYYAGDPTGELFF.

This chain joins TRBV7-9 and TRBJ2-1, with D tentatively TRBD1 or TRBD2 (6 bases each). There are 18 residues in the CDR3. Trimming pared 2 bases from V and 4 bases from J, leaving 21 bases between. Germline values: CDR1 SEHNR, CDR2 FQNEAQ (reference sequence). The CDR3 DNA sequence: TGTGCCAGCAGCTTAAGGGGAGGTGGGGGGCCCTTTTACAATGAGCAGTTCTTC. This translates into CASSLRGGGGPFYNEQFF.

This clonotype turned up a few times. The chain employs TRBV6-5 and TRBJ1-2, with TRBD1 matching over 7 bases. V was pared by 4 bases and J by 2 bases, with 10 bases of the junction left unmatched. From germline, CDR1 is MNHEY and CDR2 SVGAGI. This CDR3 contains 16 residues. CDR3 sequence: CASSSRDGTENYGYTF. The CDR3 DNA reads TGTGCCAGCAGTTCGAGGGACGGGACAGAAAACTATGGCTACACCTTC.

The genes are TRBV2 and TRBJ2-7; TRBD2 might be the D (6 bases). Germline loops: CDR1 SNHLY, CDR2 FYNNEI. Trimming cost V 10 bases and J 5 bases, with 18 bases left between them. The CDR3 is made up of 13 amino acids. The CDR3 spells CATREAGQNEQYF. The CDR3 bases are TGTGCCACGAGGGAGGCAGGGCAGAACGAGCAGTACTTC.

The genes are TRBV27 and TRBJ2-7; the D call may be TRBD1 or TRBD2 (5 bases each). This CDR3 spans 14 amino acids. The germline gives CDR1 MNHEY, CDR2 SMNVEV (reference sequence). V lost 8 bases, J lost 7 bases, and 21 bases lay in between. The CDR3 DNA follows: TGTGCCAGCTCTGCACAGGTTCCTTCGGGAGAGCAGTACTTC. Translated: CASSAQVPSGEQYF.

This clonotype was counted a few times. The chain combines TRBV20-1 with TRBJ1-2, with D possibly being TRBD1 (5 bases). The CDR3 sequence is 15 residues long. Trimming shortened V by 0 bases and J by 5 bases, and 16 bases separated the two germline ends. Germline V gives CDR1 DFQATT, CDR2 SNEGSKA (reference sequence). The CDR3 region is CSARDPGGVTYGYTF. DNA for the CDR3: TGCAGTGCTAGAGATCCGGGAGGGGTAACATATGGCTACACCTTC.

Here the CDR3 reads CAISEPRLAVQETQYF. CDR3 DNA: TGTGCCATCAGTGAGCCGAGACTAGCGGTCCAAGAGACCCAGTACTTC. The rearrangement joins TRBV10-3 to TRBJ2-5; 9 nucleotides align to TRBD2. The CDR3 consists of 16 residues. V was clipped by 2 bases and J by 1 base; unmatched bases: 5. Germline V gene sequence: CDR1 ENHRY, CDR2 SYGVKD.

This clonotype was seen more than once but under ten times. The rearrangement links TRBV5-1 to TRBJ2-2; D remains ambiguous. This CDR3 is 15 amino acids long. V shed 2 bases and J shed 2 bases, with 10 bases lying between them. Per the germline V gene, CDR1 is SGHRS and CDR2 is YFSETQ. CDR3 residues: CASSLGPVNTGELFF. Here the CDR3 DNA reads TGCGCCAGCAGCTTAGGCCCAGTAAACACCGGGGAGCTGTTTTTT.

This clonotype was seen a few times. The V gene is TRBV6-2 or TRBV6-3, the J gene TRBJ2-2, with 7 bases lining up with TRBD1. Per the germline V gene, CDR1 is MNHEY and CDR2 is SVGEGT. The ends lost 2 bases at V and 0 bases at J; junction bases unmatched: 3. The CDR3 spans 16 residues. In DNA, the CDR3 is TGTGCCAGCAGTTACAGGGGGCTCGCGAACACCGGGGAGCTGTTTTTT. Protein: CASSYRGLANTGELFF.

Here the CDR3 reads CASSPWGRQLNSPLHF. The CDR3 region has the DNA TGTGCCAGCAGCCCCTGGGGCCGACAACTTAATTCACCCCTCCACTTT. V and J are TRBV16 and TRBJ1-6; TRBD1 is a possible D gene (5 bases). The CDR3 is 16 amino acids. CDR1 is KGHSY, CDR2 FQNENV, per germline. The V end was cut by 4 bases, the J end by 6 bases, with 16 bases between.

The V and J genes are TRBV10-3 and TRBJ2-4, with no clear D. Germline lookup yields CDR1 ENHRY and CDR2 SYGVKD. The CDR3 has 14 residues. Trimming took 0 bases from V and 3 from J, leaving 6 bases between them. The CDR3 spells CAISESELKNIQYF. The CDR3 DNA reads as TGTGCCATCAGTGAGTCAGAGCTCAAAAACATTCAGTACTTC.

CDR3 sequence: CASSYRQVNTEAFF. The CDR3 DNA reads TGTGCCAGCAGTTACCGACAGGTAAACACTGAAGCTTTCTTT. This chain joins TRBV6-5 and TRBJ1-1; the D gene is possibly TRBD1 (6 bases). Trimming stripped 2 bases from V and 2 bases from J, with 9 bases between. The V gene's germline CDR1 is MNHEY and CDR2 SVGAGI. The length of the CDR3 is 14 residues.

This clonotype was picked up a small number of times. This sequence joins TRBV12-3 or TRBV12-4 and TRBJ1-1; D may be TRBD1 (6 bases). The CDR3 has 12 residues. V was pared by 1 base and J by 11 bases, with 11 bases between. The CDR3 protein is CASSLDRAKAFF. For the CDR3, the DNA is TGTGCCAGCAGTTTAGACAGGGCGAAGGCTTTCTTT.

This sequence joins TRBV4-2 and TRBJ2-1; maybe TRBD2 (6 bases). The CDR3 contains 17 residues. Germline assignment: CDR1 LGHNA and CDR2 YNFKEQ. With 1 base removed from V and 0 bases from J, the gap between germline ends came to 13 bases. CDR3 sequence: CASSQVVAASSYNEQFF. The DNA for the CDR3 is TGTGCCAGCAGCCAAGTAGTAGCGGCGAGCTCCTACAATGAGCAGTTCTTC.

This rearrangement joins TRBV4-2 to TRBJ2-3; 12 bases align to TRBD2. This CDR3 is 17 amino acids long. Trimming at V came to 4 bases and at J to 4 bases, leaving 9 bases not matched to a gene. Per germline, CDR1 LGHNA and CDR2 YNFKEQ. The CDR3 protein is CASSLSWASGRADTQYF. CDR3 coding DNA: TGTGCCAGCAGCCTCAGTTGGGCTAGCGGGAGGGCAGATACGCAGTATTTT.